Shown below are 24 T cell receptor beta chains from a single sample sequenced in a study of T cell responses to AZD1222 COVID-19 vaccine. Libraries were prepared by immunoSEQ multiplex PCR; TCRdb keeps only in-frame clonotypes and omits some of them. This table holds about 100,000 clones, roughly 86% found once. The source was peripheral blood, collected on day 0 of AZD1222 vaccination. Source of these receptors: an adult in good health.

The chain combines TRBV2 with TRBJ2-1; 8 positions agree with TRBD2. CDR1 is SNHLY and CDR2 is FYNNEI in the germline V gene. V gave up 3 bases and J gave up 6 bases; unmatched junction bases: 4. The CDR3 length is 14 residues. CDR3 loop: CASSELAGLNEQFF. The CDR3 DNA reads TGTGCCAGCAGTGAGTTAGCGGGGCTCAATGAGCAGTTCTTC.

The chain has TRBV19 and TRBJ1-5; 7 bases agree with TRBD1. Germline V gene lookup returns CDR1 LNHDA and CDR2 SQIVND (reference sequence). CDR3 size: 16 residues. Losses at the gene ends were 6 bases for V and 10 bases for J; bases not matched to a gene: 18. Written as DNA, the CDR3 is TGTGCCAGTAGACCAGGACAGGATCGGGGCCCTCACCCCCAGCATTTT. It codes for CASRPGQDRGPHPQHF.

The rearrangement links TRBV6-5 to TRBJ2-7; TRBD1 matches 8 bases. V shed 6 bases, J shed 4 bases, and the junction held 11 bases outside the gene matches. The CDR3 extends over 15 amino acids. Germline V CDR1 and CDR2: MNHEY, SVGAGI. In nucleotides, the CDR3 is TGTGCCAGCAGCCTATGGGGACAGGAGACATACGAGCAGTACTTC. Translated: CASSLWGQETYEQYF.

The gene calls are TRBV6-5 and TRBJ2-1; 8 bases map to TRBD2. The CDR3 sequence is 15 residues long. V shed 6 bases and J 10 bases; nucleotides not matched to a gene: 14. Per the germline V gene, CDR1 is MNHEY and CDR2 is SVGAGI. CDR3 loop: CASRGRSGGREEQFF. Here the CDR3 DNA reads TGTGCCAGCAGGGGTCGCAGCGGGGGCCGGGAAGAGCAGTTCTTC.

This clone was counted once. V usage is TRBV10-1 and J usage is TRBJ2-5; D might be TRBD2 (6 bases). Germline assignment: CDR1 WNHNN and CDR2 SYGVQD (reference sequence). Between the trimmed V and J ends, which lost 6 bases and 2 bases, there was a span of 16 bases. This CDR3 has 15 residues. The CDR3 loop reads CASSPTRGVQETQYF. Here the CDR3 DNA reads TGCGCCAGCAGCCCTACTCGCGGGGTTCAAGAGACCCAGTACTTC.

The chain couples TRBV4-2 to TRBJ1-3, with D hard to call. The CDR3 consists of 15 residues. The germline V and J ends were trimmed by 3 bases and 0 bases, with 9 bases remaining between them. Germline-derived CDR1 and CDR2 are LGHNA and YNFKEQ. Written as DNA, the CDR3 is TGTGCCAGCAGCCAGGGGTCCGTCTCTGGAAACACCATATATTTT. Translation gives CASSQGSVSGNTIYF.

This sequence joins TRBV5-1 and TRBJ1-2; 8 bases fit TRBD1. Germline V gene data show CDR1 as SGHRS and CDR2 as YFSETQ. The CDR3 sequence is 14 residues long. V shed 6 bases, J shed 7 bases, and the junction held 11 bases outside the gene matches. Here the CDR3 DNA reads TGCGCCAGCAACCCGACAGGGGACGTAGGTGGCTACACCTTC. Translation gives CASNPTGDVGGYTF.

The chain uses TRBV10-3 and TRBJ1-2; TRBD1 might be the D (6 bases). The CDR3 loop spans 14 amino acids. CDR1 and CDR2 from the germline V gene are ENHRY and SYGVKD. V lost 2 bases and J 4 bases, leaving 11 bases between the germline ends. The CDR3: CAISEEGGSYGYTF. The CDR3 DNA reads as TGTGCCATCAGTGAGGAGGGGGGAAGCTATGGCTACACCTTC.

In nucleotides, the CDR3 is TGCGCCAGCAGCCCCCGACCGGGAGAGGTCACCTACGAGCAGTACTTC. Translation gives CASSPRPGEVTYEQYF. This rearrangement joins TRBV4-1 to TRBJ2-7, with D maybe TRBD2 (6 bases). The ends were cut back, 4 bases at V and 2 bases at J, with 18 bases in the middle. The germline V gene encodes CDR1 MGHRA and CDR2 YSYEKL. The CDR3 covers 16 residues.

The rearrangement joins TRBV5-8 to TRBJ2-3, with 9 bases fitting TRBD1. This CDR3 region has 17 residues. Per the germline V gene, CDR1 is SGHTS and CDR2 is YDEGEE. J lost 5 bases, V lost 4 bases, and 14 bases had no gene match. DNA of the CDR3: TGTGCCAGCAGCCGGGGACAGGGATCCTTTGGTGGAGATACGCAGTATTTT. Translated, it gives CASSRGQGSFGGDTQYF.

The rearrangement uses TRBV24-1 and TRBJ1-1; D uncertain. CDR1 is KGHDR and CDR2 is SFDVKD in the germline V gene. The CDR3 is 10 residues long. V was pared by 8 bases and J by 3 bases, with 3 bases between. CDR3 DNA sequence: TGTGCCACCACTGACACTGAAGCTTTCTTT. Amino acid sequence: CATTDTEAFF.

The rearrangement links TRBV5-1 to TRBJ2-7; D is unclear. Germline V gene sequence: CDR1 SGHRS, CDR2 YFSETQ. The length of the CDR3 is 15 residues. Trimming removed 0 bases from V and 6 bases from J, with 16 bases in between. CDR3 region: CASSLGNVGSGEQYF. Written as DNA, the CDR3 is TGCGCCAGCAGCTTGGGAAACGTGGGATCGGGCGAGCAGTACTTC.

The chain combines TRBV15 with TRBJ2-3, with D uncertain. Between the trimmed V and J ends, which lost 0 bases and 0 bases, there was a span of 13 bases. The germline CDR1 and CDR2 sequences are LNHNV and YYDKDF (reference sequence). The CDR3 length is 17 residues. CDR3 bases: TGTGCCACCAGCAGAGATTTTTCCAGACACAGCACAGATACGCAGTATTTT. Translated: CATSRDFSRHSTDTQYF. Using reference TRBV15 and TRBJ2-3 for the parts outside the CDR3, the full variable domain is DAMVIQNPRYQVTQFGKPVTLSCSQTLNHNVMYWYQQKSSQAPKLLFHYYDKDFNNEADTPDNFQSRRPNTSFCFLDIRSPGLGDTAMYLCATSRDFSRHSTDTQYFGPGTRLTVL.

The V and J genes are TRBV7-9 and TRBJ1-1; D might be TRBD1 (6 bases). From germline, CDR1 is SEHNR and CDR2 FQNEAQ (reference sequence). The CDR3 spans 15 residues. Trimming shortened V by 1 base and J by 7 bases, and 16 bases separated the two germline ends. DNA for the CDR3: TGTGCCAGCAGCTTAGAAACAAGGGGGTTCGGTGAAGCTTTCTTT. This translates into CASSLETRGFGEAFF.

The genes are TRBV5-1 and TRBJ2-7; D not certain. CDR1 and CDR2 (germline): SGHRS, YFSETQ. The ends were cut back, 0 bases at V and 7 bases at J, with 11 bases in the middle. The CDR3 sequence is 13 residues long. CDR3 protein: CASSLEGRREQYF. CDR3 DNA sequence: TGCGCCAGCAGCTTGGAAGGACGGAGAGAGCAGTACTTC.

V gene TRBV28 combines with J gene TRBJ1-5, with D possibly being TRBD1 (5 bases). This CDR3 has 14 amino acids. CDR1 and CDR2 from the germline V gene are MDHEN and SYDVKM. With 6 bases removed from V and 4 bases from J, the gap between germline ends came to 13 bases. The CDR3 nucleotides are TGTGCCAGCAGGCCTCGGGGGGAGAATCAGCCCCAGCATTTT. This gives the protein CASRPRGENQPQHF.

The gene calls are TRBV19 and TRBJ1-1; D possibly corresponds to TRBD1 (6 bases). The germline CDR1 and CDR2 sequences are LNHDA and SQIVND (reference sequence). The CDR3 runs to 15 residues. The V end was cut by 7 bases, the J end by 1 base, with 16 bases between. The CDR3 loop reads CASTDRTDGNTEAFF. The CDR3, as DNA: TGTGCCAGTACCGACCGGACAGACGGGAACACTGAAGCTTTCTTT.

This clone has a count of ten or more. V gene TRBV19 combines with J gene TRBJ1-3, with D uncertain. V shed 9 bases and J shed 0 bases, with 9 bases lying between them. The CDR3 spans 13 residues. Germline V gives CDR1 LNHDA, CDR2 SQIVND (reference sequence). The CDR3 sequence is CASSLSSGNTIYF. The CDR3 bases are TGTGCCAGCTCCTTGTCCTCTGGAAACACCATATATTTT.

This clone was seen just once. CDR3 nucleotides: TGTGCCAGCACCCAACAGGGGGCCAATCAGCCCCAGCATTTT. It specifies CASTQQGANQPQHF. This sequence joins TRBV21-1 and TRBJ1-5; the DNA was not used to check the table's D call, TRBD1. TRBV21-1 is noted as a pseudogene. The CDR3 runs 14 residues.

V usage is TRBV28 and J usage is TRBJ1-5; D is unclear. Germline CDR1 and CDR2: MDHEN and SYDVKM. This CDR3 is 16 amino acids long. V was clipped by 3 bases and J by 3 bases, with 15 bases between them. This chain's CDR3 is CASSLVGRGNNQPQHF. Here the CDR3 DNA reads TGTGCCAGCAGTTTGGTAGGGAGAGGGAACAATCAGCCCCAGCATTTT.

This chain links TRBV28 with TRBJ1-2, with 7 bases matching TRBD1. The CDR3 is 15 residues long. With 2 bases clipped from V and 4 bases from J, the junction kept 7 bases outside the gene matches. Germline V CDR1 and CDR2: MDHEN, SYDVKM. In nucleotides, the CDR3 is TGTGCCAGCAGTTTAGGAGGGGGCGGGATCTATGGCTACACCTTC. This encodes CASSLGGGGIYGYTF.

The CDR3 nucleotides are TGTGCCAGCAGTTCCGATTGGGTCAACTATGGCTACACCTTC. Protein: CASSSDWVNYGYTF. The chain carries TRBV11-1 and TRBJ1-2; D remains ambiguous. CDR1 and CDR2 from the germline V gene are SGHAT and FQDESV (reference sequence). Trimming shortened V by 6 bases and J by 2 bases, and 13 bases separated the two germline ends. This CDR3 has 14 amino acids.

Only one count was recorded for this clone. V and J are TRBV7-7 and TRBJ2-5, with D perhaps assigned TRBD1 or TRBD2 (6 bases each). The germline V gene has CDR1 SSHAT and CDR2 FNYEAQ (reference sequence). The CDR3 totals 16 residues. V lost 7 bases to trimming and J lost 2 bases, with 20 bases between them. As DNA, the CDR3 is TGTGCCAGCACAAGAGGGGGTAGCGGAAGACAAGAGACCCAGTACTTC. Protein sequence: CASTRGGSGRQETQYF.

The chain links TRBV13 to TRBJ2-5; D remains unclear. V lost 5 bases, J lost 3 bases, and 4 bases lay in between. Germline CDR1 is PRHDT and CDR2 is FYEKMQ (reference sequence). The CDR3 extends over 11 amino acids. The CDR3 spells CASSQKETQYF. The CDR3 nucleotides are TGTGCCAGCAGCCAGAAAGAGACCCAGTACTTC. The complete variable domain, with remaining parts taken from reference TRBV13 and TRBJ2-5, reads AAGVIQSPRHLIKEKRETATLKCYPIPRHDTVYWYQQGPGQDPQFLISFYEKMQSDKGSIPDRFSAQQFSDYHSELNMSSLELGDSALYFCASSQKETQYFGPGTRLLVL.